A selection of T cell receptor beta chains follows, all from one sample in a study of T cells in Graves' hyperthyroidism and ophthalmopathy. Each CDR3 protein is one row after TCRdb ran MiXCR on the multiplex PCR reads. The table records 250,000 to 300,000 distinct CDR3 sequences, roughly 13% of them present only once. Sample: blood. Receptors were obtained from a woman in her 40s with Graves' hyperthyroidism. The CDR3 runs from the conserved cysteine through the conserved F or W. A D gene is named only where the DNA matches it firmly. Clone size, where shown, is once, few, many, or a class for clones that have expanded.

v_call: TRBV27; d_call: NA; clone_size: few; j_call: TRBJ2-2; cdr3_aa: CASTPSGTGELFF; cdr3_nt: TGTGCCAGCACGCCCAGCGGCACCGGGGAGCTGTTTTTT
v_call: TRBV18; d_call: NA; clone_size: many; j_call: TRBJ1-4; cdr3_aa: CASSPALNEKLFF; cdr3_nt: TGTGCCAGCTCCCCCGCCCTAAATGAAAAACTGTTTTTT
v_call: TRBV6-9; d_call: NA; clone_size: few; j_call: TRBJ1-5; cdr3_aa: CASSYWLDSAGTEDFSNQPQHF; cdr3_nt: TGTGCCAGCAGTTATTGGTTAGACTCGGCAGGGACTGAGGACTTTTCAAATCAGCCCCAGCATTTT
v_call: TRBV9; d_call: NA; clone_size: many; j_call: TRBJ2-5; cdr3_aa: CASSVWIGETQYF; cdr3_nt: TGTGCCAGCAGCGTATGGATCGGGGAGACCCAGTACTTC
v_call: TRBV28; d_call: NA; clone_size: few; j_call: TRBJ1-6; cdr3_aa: CASSPRRYITLHF; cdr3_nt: TGTGCCAGCAGCCCTCGGCGGTATATAACCCTCCACTTT
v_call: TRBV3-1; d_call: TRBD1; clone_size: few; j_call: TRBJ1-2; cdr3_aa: CASSQGVSTGYGYTF; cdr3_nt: TGTGCCAGCAGCCAAGGAGTGTCGACAGGGTATGGCTACACCTTC
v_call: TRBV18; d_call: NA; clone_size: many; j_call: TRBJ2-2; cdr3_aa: CASSPIANTGELFF; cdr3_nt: TGTGCCAGCTCACCAATCGCGAACACCGGGGAGCTGTTTTTT
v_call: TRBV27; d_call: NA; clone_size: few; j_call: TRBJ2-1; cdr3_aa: CASSFGERPLSEQFF; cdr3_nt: TGTGCCAGCAGTTTCGGAGAGAGGCCCCTCAGTGAGCAGTTCTTC
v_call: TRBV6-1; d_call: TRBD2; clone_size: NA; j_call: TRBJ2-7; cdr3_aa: CASSEGVGGPSYEQYF; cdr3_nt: TGTGCCAGCAGTGAAGGAGTGGGAGGGCCGAGCTACGAGCAGTACTTC
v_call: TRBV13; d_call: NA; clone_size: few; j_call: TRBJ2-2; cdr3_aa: CASSTGQSGELFF; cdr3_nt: TGTGCCAGCAGCACCGGACAGTCCGGGGAGCTGTTTTTT
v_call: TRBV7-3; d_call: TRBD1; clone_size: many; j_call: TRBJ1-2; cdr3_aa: CASSFRLVPQGVVTF; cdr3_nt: TGTGCCAGCAGCTTCCGCCTAGTCCCTCAGGGGGTGGTCACCTTC
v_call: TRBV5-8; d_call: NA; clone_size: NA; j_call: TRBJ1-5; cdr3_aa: CASSTQGPPNQPQHF; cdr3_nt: TGTGCCAGCAGCACGCAGGGGCCCCCGAATCAGCCCCAGCATTTT
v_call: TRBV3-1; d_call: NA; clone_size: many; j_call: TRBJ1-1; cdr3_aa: CASSQAGSPYTEAFF; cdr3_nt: TGTGCCAGCAGCCAAGCGGGGAGTCCATACACTGAAGCTTTCTTT
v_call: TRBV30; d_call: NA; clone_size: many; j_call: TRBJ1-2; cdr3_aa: CAWSFSGRSSYGYTF; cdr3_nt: TGTGCCTGGAGTTTTTCAGGCAGGAGTTCCTATGGCTACACCTTC
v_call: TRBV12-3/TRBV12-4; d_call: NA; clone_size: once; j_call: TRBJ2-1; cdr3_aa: CASSFGGRISYNEQFF; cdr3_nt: TGTGCCAGCAGTTTTGGGGGGCGGATCTCCTACAATGAGCAGTTCTTC
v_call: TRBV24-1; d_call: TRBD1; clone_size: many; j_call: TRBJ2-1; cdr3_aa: CATSDPGTGYNEQFF; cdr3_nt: TGTGCCACCAGTGACCCCGGGACAGGCTACAATGAGCAGTTCTTC
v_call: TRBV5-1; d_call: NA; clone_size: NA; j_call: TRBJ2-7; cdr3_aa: CASSLSPDEQYF; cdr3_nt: TGCGCCAGCAGCTTGTCACCGGACGAGCAGTACTTC
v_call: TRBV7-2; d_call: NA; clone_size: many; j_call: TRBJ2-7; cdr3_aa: CASSSVSLDYEQYF; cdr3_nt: TGTGCCAGCAGCTCTGTTAGTCTTGATTACGAGCAGTACTTC
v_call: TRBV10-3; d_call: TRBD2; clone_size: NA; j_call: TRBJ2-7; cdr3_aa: CATGGAGGPAGEQYF; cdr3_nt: TGTGCCACTGGGGGGGCGGGAGGGCCAGCGGGCGAGCAGTACTTC
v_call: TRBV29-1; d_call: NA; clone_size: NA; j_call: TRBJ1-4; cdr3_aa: CSVGTTNEKLFF; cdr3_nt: TGCAGCGTTGGCACAACTAATGAAAAACTGTTTTTT
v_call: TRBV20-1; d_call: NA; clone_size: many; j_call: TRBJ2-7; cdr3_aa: CSAREPNLDSGEQYF; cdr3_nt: TGCAGTGCTAGAGAGCCGAACTTAGACTCTGGCGAGCAGTACTTC
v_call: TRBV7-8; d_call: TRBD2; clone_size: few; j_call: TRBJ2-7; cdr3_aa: CASSSGGLAGVYEQYF; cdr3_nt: TGTGCCAGCAGCTCCGGGGGACTAGCGGGAGTTTACGAGCAGTACTTC
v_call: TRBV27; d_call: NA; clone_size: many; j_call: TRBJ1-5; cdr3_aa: CASSLIQGRPPRSNQPQHF; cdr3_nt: TGTGCCAGCAGTTTAATCCAGGGGCGCCCCCCCCGATCCAATCAGCCCCAGCATTTT
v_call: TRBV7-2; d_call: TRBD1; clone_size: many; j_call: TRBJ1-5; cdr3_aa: CASSSRGQPQHF; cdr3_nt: TGTGCCAGCAGCTCCAGGGGGCAGCCCCAGCATTTT
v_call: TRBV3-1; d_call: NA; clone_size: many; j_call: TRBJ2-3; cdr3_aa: CASSQLGASTDTQYF; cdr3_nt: TGTGCCAGCAGCCAGCTAGGGGCTAGCACAGATACGCAGTATTTT
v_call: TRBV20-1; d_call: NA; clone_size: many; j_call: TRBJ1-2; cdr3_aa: CSASDSNYGYTF; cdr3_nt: TGCAGTGCTAGTGACAGTAACTATGGCTACACCTTC